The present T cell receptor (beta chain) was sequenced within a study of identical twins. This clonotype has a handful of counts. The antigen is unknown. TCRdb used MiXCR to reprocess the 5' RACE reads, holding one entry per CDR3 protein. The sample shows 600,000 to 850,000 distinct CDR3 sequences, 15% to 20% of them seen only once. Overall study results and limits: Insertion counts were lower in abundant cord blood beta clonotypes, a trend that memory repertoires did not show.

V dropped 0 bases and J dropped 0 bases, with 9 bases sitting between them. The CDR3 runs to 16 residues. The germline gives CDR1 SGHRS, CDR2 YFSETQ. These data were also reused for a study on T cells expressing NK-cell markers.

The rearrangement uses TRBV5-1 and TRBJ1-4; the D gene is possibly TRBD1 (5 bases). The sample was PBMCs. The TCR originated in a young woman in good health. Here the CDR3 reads CASSLVGPSTNEKLFF. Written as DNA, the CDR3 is TGCGCCAGCAGCTTGGTGGGGCCCTCAACTAATGAAAAACTGTTTTTT.